The rows below give T cell receptor beta chains drawn from one sample of a study of regulatory T cells in long-lasting Graves disease. TCRdb re-called the multiplex PCR reads through MiXCR, storing one row per CDR3 protein. The profile shows approximately 690,000 distinct CDR3 sequences, roughly 30% of them singletons. Here the sequenced sample was peripheral blood mononuclear cells (PBMCs), taken when the disease was refractory, from a patient treated with antithyroid drugs. The receptors stem from a female donor with Graves disease. Both conserved end residues are part of each CDR3. The D gene is left open where the match is weak. Size is stated for part of the rows, as once, few or many counts, or as a class when the clone is expanded.

CDR3nt,CDR3aa,j_gene,d_gene,abundance,v_gene
TGTGCCAGCAGTGCCCGACTAGCGGGGCACTACGAGCAGTACTTC,CASSARLAGHYEQYF,TRBJ2-7,TRBD2,many,TRBV12-3/TRBV12-4
TGTGCCAGCAGCGGGGGACAGGGCCCCGGGGAGCTGTTTTTT,CASSGGQGPGELFF,TRBJ2-2,-,-,TRBV5-1
TGTGCCAGCAGTCCACTCACAGGGACCTCTGGAAACACCATATATTTT,CASSPLTGTSGNTIYF,TRBJ1-3,-,many,TRBV6-1
TGCGCCAGCAGCTTGACACTCCGGAGCTACGAGCAGTACTTC,CASSLTLRSYEQYF,TRBJ2-7,-,many,TRBV5-1
TGTGCCAGCAGTTACTCGTGGCAGGCAGGCTCGTCTGGAAACACCATATATTTT,CASSYSWQAGSSGNTIYF,TRBJ1-3,-,-,TRBV6-6
TGTGCCAGCAGCTTCACGGGAGGAAACTACAATGAGCAGTTCTTC,CASSFTGGNYNEQFF,TRBJ2-1,TRBD2,-,TRBV5-6
TGTGCCATCAGTGAGGCACAAACAGAAAGGGATGGCTACACCTTC,CAISEAQTERDGYTF,TRBJ1-2,-,-,TRBV10-3
TGTGCCAGCAGTTACTCGAGGGGCGTTAACTATGGCTACACCTTC,CASSYSRGVNYGYTF,TRBJ1-2,-,few,TRBV6-2/TRBV6-3
TGTGCCAGCAGTCCCGGCGGGTTTTATGGCTACACCTTC,CASSPGGFYGYTF,TRBJ1-2,-,many,TRBV12-3/TRBV12-4
TGCGCCAGCAGCCAACAGGAACTGACCTCTGGAAACACCATATATTTT,CASSQQELTSGNTIYF,TRBJ1-3,-,few,TRBV4-1
TGTGCCAGCAGTTTATCGGCTAGCGGAGCTACCTACGAGCAGTACTTC,CASSLSASGATYEQYF,TRBJ2-7,TRBD2,few,TRBV27
TGTGCCAGCAGTTCCAGGGGGGGGGGCCTGTATGGCTGCACCTTC,CASSSRGGGLYGCTF,TRBJ1-2,TRBD1,-,TRBV6-5
TGTGCCAGCAGCTTAGCGGCAGAGGACCCCTACGAGCAGTACTTC,CASSLAAEDPYEQYF,TRBJ2-7,-,few,TRBV11-2
TGCAGCGTTGGGGTTGGGATCTATGGCTACACCTTC,CSVGVGIYGYTF,TRBJ1-2,-,-,TRBV29-1
TGTGCCAGCAGTTCACCACTAGCGGGAGGATTCGCCGGGGAGCTGTTTTTT,CASSSPLAGGFAGELFF,TRBJ2-2,TRBD2,-,TRBV12-3/TRBV12-4
TGTGCCAGCAGTTTCGGAAAGAACACTGAAGCTTTCTTT,CASSFGKNTEAFF,TRBJ1-1,-,few,TRBV6-2/TRBV6-3
TGTGCCATCAGTGAGTCGAAGGGGGGGAGGACTGAAGCTTTCTTT,CAISESKGGRTEAFF,TRBJ1-1,-,few,TRBV10-3
TGTGCCAGCAGTCCCCCTACAGGGGTGGCTGAAGCTTTCTTT,CASSPPTGVAEAFF,TRBJ1-1,TRBD1,many,TRBV28
TGTGCCAGCAGTTACCCCGACAGGGGGGGAAGCAATCAGCCCCAGCATTTT,CASSYPDRGGSNQPQHF,TRBJ1-5,TRBD1,-,TRBV6-5
TGTGCCAGCAGTAAGACAGCCCCTGAAGCTTTCTTT,CASSKTAPEAFF,TRBJ1-1,-,once,TRBV6-1
TGTGCCAGCAGCGCCCCCACAGATACGCAGTATTTT,CASSAPTDTQYF,TRBJ2-3,-,few,TRBV7-9
TGTGCCAGCAGTTACCACCCGACCAGGGCCGCGGGGGGCTACACCTTC,CASSYHPTRAAGGYTF,TRBJ1-2,-,-,TRBV6-9
TGTGCCAGCAGCACCCGAGGGGCCAATCAGCCCCAGCATTTT,CASSTRGANQPQHF,TRBJ1-5,-,-,TRBV7-2
TGTGCCAGCGTGGCGGGAGGTGTCACCGGGGAGCTGTTTTTT,CASVAGGVTGELFF,TRBJ2-2,TRBD2,many,TRBV6-1
TGTGCCAGCAGCCCCGGGACAGGGGTTCGGCAGCCCCAGCATTTT,CASSPGTGVRQPQHF,TRBJ1-5,TRBD1,-,TRBV28
TGCGCCAGCAGCTTGCCGGGTCTCTACGAGCAGTACTTC,CASSLPGLYEQYF,TRBJ2-7,-,few,TRBV5-1
TGTGCCAGCTCACCAATCAGGGGAATTGAAGCTTTCTTT,CASSPIRGIEAFF,TRBJ1-1,-,-,TRBV18
TGTGCCAGCAGTCGACGGGAGGTGATTGGCACTGAAGCTTTCTTT,CASSRREVIGTEAFF,TRBJ1-1,-,many,TRBV27
TGCGCCAGCAGCGGGGCCTTGGGGATACCGAACACCGGGGAGCTGTTTTTT,CASSGALGIPNTGELFF,TRBJ2-2,-,-,TRBV5-1
TGTGCCAGCAGCGTAGTTCCATCCGTGGGGGGAAGGAACACTGAAGCTTTCTTT,CASSVVPSVGGRNTEAFF,TRBJ1-1,-,few,TRBV9
TGTGCCAGCGGACAGGGCAACCCTGAAGCTTTCTTT,CASGQGNPEAFF,TRBJ1-1,TRBD1,-,TRBV10-3
TGTGCCAGCAGTGAAGTTGGAGACGGTGGCTACACCTTC,CASSEVGDGGYTF,TRBJ1-2,-,-,TRBV6-1
TGTGCCAGCCGAACCGGGGCGGGGGTTGGAAAACTGTTTTTT,CASRTGAGVGKLFF,TRBJ1-4,-,-,TRBV6-1
TGTGCCAGCAGTTACTATGGGACAGGGAGGGAAGGCTACACCTTC,CASSYYGTGREGYTF,TRBJ1-2,TRBD1,few,TRBV6-5
TGTGCCAGCAGCTTAAGGCAGGGGCGGCAAGAGACCCAGTACTTC,CASSLRQGRQETQYF,TRBJ2-5,-,few,TRBV7-9
TGTGCCAGCATCTGGGACAGGGAGACTGAAGCTTTCTTT,CASIWDRETEAFF,TRBJ1-1,TRBD1,-,TRBV7-2
TGTGCCAGTGGGGGACTCCTATTCACCGGGGAGCTGTTTTTT,CASGGLLFTGELFF,TRBJ2-2,-,once,TRBV19
TGTGCCAGCAGTCAGGGCCTACCGATATATTCACCCCTCCACTTT,CASSQGLPIYSPLHF,TRBJ1-6,-,many,TRBV6-1
TGTGCCAGCTACCCGGTTGCGGGAGGTCCGGAGACCCAGTACTTC,CASYPVAGGPETQYF,TRBJ2-5,TRBD2,few,TRBV6-1
TGTGCCTGGAGTGGGGACAGCGCTGAAAAACTGTTTTTT,CAWSGDSAEKLFF,TRBJ1-4,TRBD1,few,TRBV30
TGTGCCAGCAGCGTAGCTACGGGGGTTAACTATGGCTACACCTTC,CASSVATGVNYGYTF,TRBJ1-2,-,few,TRBV9
TGTGCCAGCAGCTTCCCCTGGGGACAGGGGGAAATTAATGAAAAACTGTTTTTT,CASSFPWGQGEINEKLFF,TRBJ1-4,TRBD1,-,TRBV7-9
TGTGCCAGCAGCTTAGGATTGGCAGGGGGCTTGGACACTAATGAAAAACTGTTTTTT,CASSLGLAGGLDTNEKLFF,TRBJ1-4,TRBD1,few,TRBV7-3
TGCGCCAGCACCATCGAGCCCGGGACAGGGAGTTACGAGCAGTACTTC,CASTIEPGTGSYEQYF,TRBJ2-7,TRBD1,-,TRBV5-1
TGTGCCAGCAGGGGAACGACAGGGGATAAGACACCCCTCCACTTT,CASRGTTGDKTPLHF,TRBJ1-6,TRBD1,-,TRBV28
TGTGCCAGCAGTCAACGACAGGGTTTTGAAAAACTGTTTTTT,CASSQRQGFEKLFF,TRBJ1-4,TRBD1,few,TRBV28
TGTGCCAGCAGTACAGGGTGGGTGACTAGCGGGACCTACGAGCAGTACTTC,CASSTGWVTSGTYEQYF,TRBJ2-7,TRBD2,-,TRBV27
TGCAGTGCCGTAGATGTGACTAGCGGGCACAATGAGCAGTTCTTC,CSAVDVTSGHNEQFF,TRBJ2-1,TRBD2,-,TRBV20-1
TGTGCCAGCATTACGGGACTCGGTAGTAGCTACACCTTC,CASITGLGSSYTF,TRBJ1-2,-,-,TRBV25-1
TGTGCCAGCAGCCTGCTGGGGGTCTCCTATAATTCACCCCTCCACTTT,CASSLLGVSYNSPLHF,TRBJ1-6,-,-,TRBV6-2/TRBV6-3
TGTGCCATCAGTGAGACGGCAGGAGAAAACACTGAAGCTTTCTTT,CAISETAGENTEAFF,TRBJ1-1,-,-,TRBV10-3
TGTGCCAGCAGTTTCCAGGCACTAGCCAAAAACATTCAGTACTTC,CASSFQALAKNIQYF,TRBJ2-4,-,many,TRBV12-3/TRBV12-4
TGCGCCAGCAGCTCGCTCGGGACAGCGTCTAATGAAAAACTGTTTTTT,CASSSLGTASNEKLFF,TRBJ1-4,TRBD1,-,TRBV5-1
TGTGCCAGCACTCCCCTTGGGGGGCTGGGTGGCTACACCTTC,CASTPLGGLGGYTF,TRBJ1-2,-,many,TRBV27
TGTGCCAGCAGCGTTCAAAATCAGCCCCAGCATTTT,CASSVQNQPQHF,TRBJ1-5,-,few,TRBV7-2
TGTGCCAGCACCAAAGGCAATATTGGAGCTTTCTTT,CASTKGNIGAFF,TRBJ1-1,-,many,TRBV6-1